These 14 T cell receptor beta chains were sequenced from one sample in a study of beta chain features in type 1 diabetes. Reverse transcription of all isolated RNA meant that expressed TCRB transcripts were sequenced. The assay was immunoSEQ multiplex PCR, and TCRdb's table has in-frame clones only and misses some. The repertoire has around 150,000 clones, around 9% of them found once; the top ten carry 0.7%. Findings and limits, study-wide: Moderate yet significant TCRB CDR3 shortening was seen in Type 1 diabetes patients in all four CD4+ subsets.

These receptors' targets are unknown. Sequences were obtained from central memory CD4+ T cells from blood. Receptors were obtained from a woman aged 25 to 39 with type 1 diabetes.

This clone was detected only a few times. The J gene is TRBJ2-3, the V gene TRBV4-2; 8 nucleotides agree with TRBD2. The CDR3 is made up of 16 amino acids. V was pared by 0 bases and J by 4 bases, with 6 bases of the junction left unmatched. CDR1 is LGHNA and CDR2 is YNFKEQ in the germline V gene. CDR3 sequence: CASSQDGAGESDTQYF. The CDR3 bases are TGTGCCAGCAGCCAAGATGGAGCGGGAGAGTCAGATACGCAGTATTTT.

This chain joins TRBV11-3 and TRBJ2-2, with 11 bases aligning to TRBD1. From germline, CDR1 is SGHNT and CDR2 YENEEA. This CDR3 is built from 15 residues. The V and J ends lost 4 bases and 7 bases, in that order; junction bases with no gene match: 5. DNA of the CDR3: TGTGCCAGCAGCTGGACAGGGGGCACTGGCGGGGAGCTGTTTTTT. Translated: CASSWTGGTGGELFF.

This clone turned up a few times. The chain has TRBV9 and TRBJ2-7; D remains unclear. CDR3 length equals 15 residues. V gave up 0 bases and J gave up 4 bases, with 14 bases separating them. The germline V gene has CDR1 SGDLS and CDR2 YYNGEE. CDR3 loop: CASSVGITVEYEQYF. The CDR3 DNA reads as TGTGCCAGCAGCGTAGGCATAACAGTGGAATACGAGCAGTACTTC.

For this clone: At the DNA level, this CDR3 is encoded by other sequences in the same sample as well. This chain uses TRBV28 with TRBJ2-7; D gene unclear. Trimming took off 5 bases at V and 0 bases at J, with 14 bases between the two ends. Looked up from germline, CDR1 is MDHEN and CDR2 is SYDVKM. The CDR3 runs to 15 residues. CDR3 nucleotides: TGTGCCAGCAGTCCCCCGACCGGGTTCTCCTACGAGCAGTACTTC. Its translation: CASSPPTGFSYEQYF.

This clone was seen many times. V gene TRBV18 combines with J gene TRBJ2-1; D not certain. Germline V CDR1 and CDR2: KGHSH, LQKENI. The V and J ends lost 3 bases and 7 bases respectively, with 4 bases between them. The CDR3 is made up of 11 amino acids. The CDR3 DNA reads as TGTGCCAGCTCACCGCAGAATGAGCAGTTCTTC. It codes for CASSPQNEQFF.

J is TRBJ2-1 and V is TRBV2; the match to TRBD1 covers 8 bases. The CDR3 is made up of 14 amino acids. The ends lost 8 bases at V and 8 bases at J; junction bases unmatched: 11. CDR1 and CDR2 (germline): SNHLY, FYNNEI. The CDR3 nucleotides are TGTGCCAGCCAGCCCTCCCAGGGGGCTTATGAGCAGTTCTTC. It yields the protein CASQPSQGAYEQFF.

The chain has TRBV14 and TRBJ2-5; 9 nucleotides agree with TRBD2. V gave up 4 bases and J gave up 5 bases; unmatched junction bases: 8. From germline, CDR1 is SGHDN and CDR2 FVKESK. This CDR3 has 15 amino acids. CDR3 sequence: CASSPVVAGAETQYF. For the CDR3, the DNA is TGTGCCAGCAGCCCCGTGGTAGCGGGAGCGGAGACCCAGTACTTC.

The rearrangement links TRBV11-3 to TRBJ2-5, with D perhaps matching TRBD2 (5 bases). CDR3 size: 12 residues. From germline, CDR1 is SGHNT and CDR2 YENEEA. V lost 4 bases and J 5 bases, leaving 8 bases between the germline ends. The CDR3 loop reads CASSSQRETQYF. Here the CDR3 DNA reads TGTGCCAGCAGCTCCCAGCGGGAGACCCAGTACTTC.

The V gene is TRBV28, the J gene TRBJ1-3, with D hard to call. V gave up 4 bases and J gave up 7 bases, with 5 bases separating them. The CDR3 spans 11 residues. Germline lookup yields CDR1 MDHEN and CDR2 SYDVKM. In DNA form, the CDR3 reads TGTGCCAGCAGTTCCCCGAACACCATATATTTT. This gives the protein CASSSPNTIYF.

This chain links TRBV19 with TRBJ2-1; D is uncertain. The CDR3 spans 15 residues. The ends were cut back, 0 bases at V and 4 bases at J, with 10 bases in the middle. CDR1 is LNHDA and CDR2 is SQIVND in the germline V gene (reference sequence). The CDR3 is CASSIEPGLYNEQFF. DNA of the CDR3: TGTGCCAGTAGTATAGAACCAGGATTATACAATGAGCAGTTCTTC.

The CDR3 sequence is CASSLDRTGRRYGYTF. Here the CDR3 DNA reads TGTGCCAGCAGCTTAGACCGGACAGGGAGGCGGTATGGCTACACCTTC. V and J are TRBV11-2 and TRBJ1-2, with 8 bases matching TRBD1. The CDR3 extends over 16 amino acids. Trimming cost V 0 bases and J 5 bases; bases outside gene matches: 8. Germline V gene sequence: CDR1 SGHAT, CDR2 FQNNGV.

The CDR3 protein is CAWDLALSTDTQYF. In nucleotides, the CDR3 is TGTGCCTGGGACTTAGCACTAAGCACAGATACGCAGTATTTT. This chain uses TRBV30 with TRBJ2-3; D is ambiguous. With 5 bases removed from V and 0 bases from J, the gap between germline ends came to 12 bases. The CDR3 runs 14 residues. Germline CDR1 and CDR2: GTSNPN and SVGIG (reference sequence).

This clone was picked up a small number of times. The chain joins TRBV7-8 to TRBJ1-2; D not certain. Germline V gene data show CDR1 as SGHVS and CDR2 as FQNEAQ. The V end was cut by 5 bases, the J end by 1 base, with 8 bases between. The CDR3 length is 13 residues. For the CDR3, the DNA is TGTGCCAGCAGCACCGAGAATAACTATGGCTACACCTTC. Translation gives CASSTENNYGYTF.

This clone is deemed medium-sized. In DNA form, the CDR3 reads TGTGCCAGTAGTTCCGGGACGACTAGCTCCTACAATGAGCAGTTCTTC. It is translated as CASSSGTTSSYNEQFF. The V gene is TRBV19, the J gene TRBJ2-1, with a weak D call TRBD2 (6 bases). Trimming took off 5 bases at V and 0 bases at J, with 14 bases between the two ends. CDR1 and CDR2 (germline): LNHDA, SQIVND (reference sequence). The CDR3 runs to 16 residues.